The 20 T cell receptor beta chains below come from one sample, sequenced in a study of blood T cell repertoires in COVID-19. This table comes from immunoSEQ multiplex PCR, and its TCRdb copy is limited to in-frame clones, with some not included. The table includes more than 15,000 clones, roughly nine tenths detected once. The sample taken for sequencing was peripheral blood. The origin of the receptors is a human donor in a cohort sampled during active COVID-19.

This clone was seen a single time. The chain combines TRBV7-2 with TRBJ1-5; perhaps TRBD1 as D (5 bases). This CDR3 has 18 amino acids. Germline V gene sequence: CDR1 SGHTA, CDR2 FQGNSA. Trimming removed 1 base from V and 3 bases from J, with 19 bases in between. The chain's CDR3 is CASSLEGHLVVSNQPQHF. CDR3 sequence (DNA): TGTGCCAGCAGCTTAGAGGGGCATTTAGTGGTTTCCAATCAGCCCCAGCATTTT.

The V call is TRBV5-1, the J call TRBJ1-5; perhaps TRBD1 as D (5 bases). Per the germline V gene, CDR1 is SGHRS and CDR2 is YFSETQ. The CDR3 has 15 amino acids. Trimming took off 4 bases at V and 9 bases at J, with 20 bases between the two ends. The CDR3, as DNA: TGCGCCAGCAGCCCGGGGGGGACGCAATCACGGCCCCAGCATTTT. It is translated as CASSPGGTQSRPQHF.

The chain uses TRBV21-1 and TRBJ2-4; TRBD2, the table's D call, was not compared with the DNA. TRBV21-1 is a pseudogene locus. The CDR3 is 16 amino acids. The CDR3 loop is CASSKGGGLAKNIQYF. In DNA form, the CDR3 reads TGTGCCAGCAGCAAAGGAGGCGGTCTAGCCAAAAACATTCAGTACTTC.

The CDR3 is CASSLFGGGTGELFF. The CDR3 nucleotides are TGTGCCAGCAGCTTGTTCGGGGGTGGTACCGGGGAGCTGTTTTTT. V usage is TRBV5-6 and J usage is TRBJ2-2; D is perhaps TRBD2 (6 bases). Trimming removed 1 base from V and 5 bases from J, with 12 bases in between. Germline values: CDR1 SGHDT, CDR2 YYEEEE. CDR3 length: 15 amino acids.

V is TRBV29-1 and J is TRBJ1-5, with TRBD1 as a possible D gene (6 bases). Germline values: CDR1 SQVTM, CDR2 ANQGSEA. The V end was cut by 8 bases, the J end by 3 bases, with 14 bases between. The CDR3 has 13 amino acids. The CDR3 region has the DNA TGCAGCATAACTTCAGGGGTCAATCAGCCCCAGCATTTT. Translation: CSITSGVNQPQHF.

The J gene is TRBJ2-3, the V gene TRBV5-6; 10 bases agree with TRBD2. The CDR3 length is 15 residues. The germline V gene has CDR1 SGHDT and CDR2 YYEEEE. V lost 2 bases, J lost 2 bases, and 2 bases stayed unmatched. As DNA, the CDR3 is TGTGCCAGCAGCTTAGCGGGAGGGGTCACAGATACGCAGTATTTT. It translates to CASSLAGGVTDTQYF.

This chain's CDR3 is CAISETNYNEQFF. Written as DNA, the CDR3 is TGTGCCATCAGTGAGACTAACTACAATGAGCAGTTCTTC. The chain recombines TRBV10-3 with TRBJ2-1, with unresolved D. There are 13 residues in the CDR3. CDR1 ENHRY and CDR2 SYGVKD come from the germline V gene. V was pared by 2 bases and J by 3 bases, with 5 bases between.

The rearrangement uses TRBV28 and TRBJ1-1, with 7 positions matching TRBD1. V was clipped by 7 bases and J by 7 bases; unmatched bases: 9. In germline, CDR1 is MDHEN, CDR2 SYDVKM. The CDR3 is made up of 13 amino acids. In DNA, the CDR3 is TGTGCCAGCATCCAACAGGGGTGGGATGAAGCTTTCTTT. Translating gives CASIQQGWDEAFF. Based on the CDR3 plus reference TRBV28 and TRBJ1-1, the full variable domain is DVKVTQSSRYLVKRTGEKVFLECVQDMDHENMFWYRQDPGLGLRLIYFSYDVKMKEKGDIPEGYSVSREKKERFSLILESASTNQTSMYLCASIQQGWDEAFFGQGTRLTVV.

The DNA of the CDR3 is TGTGCCAGCAGCCAATCGACTGAAGCTTTCTTT. This codes for CASSQSTEAFF. The rearrangement uses TRBV3-1 (or the pseudogene TRBV3-2) and TRBJ1-1, with D unresolved. The CDR3 contains 11 residues. Germline CDR1 is LGHDT and CDR2 is YNNKEL (reference sequence). The ends were cut back, 2 bases at V and 5 bases at J, with 3 bases in the middle.

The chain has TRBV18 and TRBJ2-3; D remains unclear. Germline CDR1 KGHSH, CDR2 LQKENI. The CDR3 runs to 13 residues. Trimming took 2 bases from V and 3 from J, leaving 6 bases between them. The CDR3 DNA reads TGTGCCAGCTCACCAACGAGGACAGATACGCAGTATTTT. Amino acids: CASSPTRTDTQYF.

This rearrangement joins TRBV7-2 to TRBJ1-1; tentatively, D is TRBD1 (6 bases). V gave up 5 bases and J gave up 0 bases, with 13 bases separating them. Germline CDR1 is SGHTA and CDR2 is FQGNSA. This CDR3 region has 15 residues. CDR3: CASSPGQGMNTEAFF. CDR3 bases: TGTGCCAGCAGCCCTGGGCAGGGGATGAACACTGAAGCTTTCTTT. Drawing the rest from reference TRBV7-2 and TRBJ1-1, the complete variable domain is GAGVSQSPSNKVTEKGKDVELRCDPISGHTALYWYRQSLGQGLEFLIYFQGNSAPDKSGLPSDRFSAERTGGSVSTLTIQRTQQEDSAVYLCASSPGQGMNTEAFFGQGTRLTVV.

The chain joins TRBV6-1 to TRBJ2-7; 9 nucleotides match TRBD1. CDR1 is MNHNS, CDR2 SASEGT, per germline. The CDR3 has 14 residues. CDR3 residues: CASSESGTGFKYSV. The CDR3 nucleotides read TGTGCCAGCAGTGAATCAGGGACAGGGTTTAAATATAGCGTC.

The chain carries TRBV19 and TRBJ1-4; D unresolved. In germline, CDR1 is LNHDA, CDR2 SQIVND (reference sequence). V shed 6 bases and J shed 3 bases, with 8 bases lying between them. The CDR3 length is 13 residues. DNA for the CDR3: TGTGCCAGTAGCCGAGGAGCTAATGAAAAACTGTTTTTT. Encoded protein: CASSRGANEKLFF.

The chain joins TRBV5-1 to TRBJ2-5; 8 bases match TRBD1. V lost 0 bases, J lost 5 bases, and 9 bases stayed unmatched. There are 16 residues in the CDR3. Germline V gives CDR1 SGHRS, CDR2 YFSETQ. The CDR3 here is CASSLGLTGAGETQYF. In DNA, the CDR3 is TGCGCCAGCAGCTTGGGGCTGACAGGGGCGGGGGAGACCCAGTACTTC.

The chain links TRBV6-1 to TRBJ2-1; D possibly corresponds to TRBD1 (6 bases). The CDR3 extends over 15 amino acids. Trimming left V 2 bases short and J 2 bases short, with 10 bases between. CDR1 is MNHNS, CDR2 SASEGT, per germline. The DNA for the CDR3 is TGTGCCAGCAGTGAACAGGGGCTAACCTACAATGAGCAGTTCTTC. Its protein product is CASSEQGLTYNEQFF.

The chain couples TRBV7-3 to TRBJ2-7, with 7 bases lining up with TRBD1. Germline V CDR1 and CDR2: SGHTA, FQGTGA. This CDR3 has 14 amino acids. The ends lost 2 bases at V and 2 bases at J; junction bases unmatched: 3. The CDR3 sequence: CASSLPTGTYEQYF. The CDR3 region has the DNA TGTGCCAGCAGCTTACCGACAGGGACCTACGAGCAGTACTTC.

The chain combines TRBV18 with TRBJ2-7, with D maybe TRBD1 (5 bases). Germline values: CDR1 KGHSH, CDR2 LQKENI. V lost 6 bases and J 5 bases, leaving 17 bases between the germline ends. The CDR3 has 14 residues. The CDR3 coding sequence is TGTGCCAGCTCCCTGGCAGGGCTTGAAAACGAGCAGTACGTC. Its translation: CASSLAGLENEQYV.

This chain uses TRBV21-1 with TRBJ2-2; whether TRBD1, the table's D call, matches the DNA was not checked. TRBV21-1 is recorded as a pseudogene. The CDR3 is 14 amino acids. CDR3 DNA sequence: TGTGCCAGCAGCCCCACAGGGCGGCCCGGGGAGCTGTTTTTT. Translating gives CASSPTGRPGELFF.

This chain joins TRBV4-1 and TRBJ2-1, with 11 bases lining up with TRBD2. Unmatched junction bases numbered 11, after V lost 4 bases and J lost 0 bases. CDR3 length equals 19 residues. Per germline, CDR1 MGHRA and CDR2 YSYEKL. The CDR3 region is CASSLRLAGLASSYNEQFF. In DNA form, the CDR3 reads TGCGCCAGCAGCCTCCGACTAGCGGGATTAGCGAGCTCCTACAATGAGCAGTTCTTC.

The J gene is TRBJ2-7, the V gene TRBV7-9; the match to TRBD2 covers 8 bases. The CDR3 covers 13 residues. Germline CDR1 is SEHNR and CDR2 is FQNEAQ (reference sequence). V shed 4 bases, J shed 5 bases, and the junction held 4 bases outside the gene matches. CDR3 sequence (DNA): TGTGCCAGCAGCTCGCGGACTAGCAACGAGCAGTACGTC. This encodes CASSSRTSNEQYV.